Shown below are 11 T cell receptor beta chains from a single sample sequenced in a study of blood T cells in healthy people across ages (dated by TCRdb to 2015 to 2017). The library was generated by 5' RACE. Sequencing relied on an Illumina HiSeq 2500. The second PCR ran for about 6 to 12 cycles and used a J-beta primer mix along with a sample-barcoded 5' primer. TCRdb trimmed public reads at Q25 via fastp, called clones via MiXCR and kept in-frame beta chains. Records with the same CDR3 protein are collapsed into one entry carrying the most frequent genes and DNA. This sample is represented by over 750,000 distinct CDR3 sequences; just under 25% of them were singletons. Clones ranked in the top ten supply more than 8.5% of the sample. Separately, the same data were catalogued under a study of T cells of mothers and their children.

Source material: blood. These receptors were obtained from a boy aged 10-17 years in good health.

This clonotype was seen only a few times. The J gene is TRBJ2-1, the V gene TRBV7-9; TRBD1 aligns across 7 bases. V trimming: 5 bases; J trimming: 7 bases; junction bases outside the gene matches: 11. This CDR3 is built from 15 residues. In germline, CDR1 is SEHNR, CDR2 FQNEAQ (reference sequence). CDR3 region: CASSQTLQGSNEQFF. The CDR3 DNA reads TGTGCCAGCAGCCAAACATTACAGGGGTCGAATGAGCAGTTCTTC.

This clonotype was recorded a few times. The V gene is TRBV7-9, the J gene TRBJ2-7; the match to TRBD1 covers 7 bases. V lost 4 bases, J lost 6 bases, and 9 bases stayed unmatched. The CDR3 is made up of 14 amino acids. Germline values: CDR1 SEHNR, CDR2 FQNEAQ (reference sequence). The CDR3 protein is CASSYLPQGFEQYF. The CDR3 DNA reads as TGTGCCAGCAGCTATCTCCCACAGGGGTTCGAGCAGTACTTC.

This rearrangement joins TRBV27 to TRBJ2-7, with a tentative D call TRBD1 (5 bases). CDR3 size: 13 residues. CDR1 and CDR2 from the germline V gene are MNHEY and SMNVEV (reference sequence). The V gene lost 4 bases and the J gene lost 3 bases, with 10 bases spanning the gap. CDR3 loop: CASSSGIYYEQYF. The DNA of the CDR3 is TGTGCCAGCAGTTCAGGGATTTACTACGAGCAGTACTTC.

Many counts were recorded for this clonotype. The chain recombines TRBV3-1 with TRBJ2-2, with TRBD2 identical over 7 bases. The CDR3 length is 16 residues. The V gene's germline CDR1 is LGHDT and CDR2 YNNKEL (reference sequence). Trimming at V came to 2 bases and at J to 4 bases, leaving 7 bases not matched to a gene. This chain's CDR3 is CASSQTASGSTGELFF. As DNA, the CDR3 is TGTGCCAGCAGCCAAACCGCTAGCGGTTCCACCGGGGAGCTGTTTTTT.

This chain joins TRBV20-1 and TRBJ2-3; D uncertain. The CDR3 length is 14 residues. Trimming took 1 base from V and 3 from J, leaving 11 bases between them. Germline-derived CDR1 and CDR2 are DFQATT and SNEGSKA (reference sequence). Written as DNA, the CDR3 is TGCAGTGCTAGAGTGGCAGCGCGGACAGATACGCAGTATTTT. Amino acid sequence: CSARVAARTDTQYF.

For the CDR3, the DNA is TGTGCCAGCACCCTAGCGGGGCCGGAGACCCAGTACTTC. Translated, it gives CASTLAGPETQYF. The V call is TRBV6-6, the J call TRBJ2-5; TRBD2 agrees at 9 bases. The CDR3 totals 13 residues. V was clipped by 7 bases and J by 5 bases; unmatched bases: 5. Germline CDR1 is MNHNY and CDR2 is SVGAGI (reference sequence).

A few counts support this clonotype. This chain connects TRBV28 to TRBJ2-7, with D hard to call. Germline CDR1 and CDR2: MDHEN and SYDVKM. The germline V and J ends were trimmed by 5 bases and 7 bases, with 18 bases remaining between them. The CDR3 has 14 amino acids. CDR3 DNA: TGTGCCAGCAGTCCCCGGAGAGGATTCGATGAGCAGTACTTC. Translated: CASSPRRGFDEQYF.

This clonotype came up a few times. The chain employs TRBV13 and TRBJ2-4, with 9 bases that match TRBD1. This CDR3 contains 16 residues. Germline values: CDR1 PRHDT, CDR2 FYEKMQ (reference sequence). Trimming cost V 4 bases and J 7 bases; bases outside gene matches: 11. As DNA, the CDR3 is TGTGCCAGCAGCTCCCCCGGACAGGGGTCTGTGAACATTCAGTACTTC. Translating it yields CASSSPGQGSVNIQYF. Combining the CDR3 with reference TRBV13 and TRBJ2-4 gives the whole variable domain AAGVIQSPRHLIKEKRETATLKCYPIPRHDTVYWYQQGPGQDPQFLISFYEKMQSDKGSIPDRFSAQQFSDYHSELNMSSLELGDSALYFCASSSPGQGSVNIQYFGAGTRLSVL.

Remarks on this clonotype: Relative to the germline gene, one junction end is altered; a read error may explain this. The rearrangement links TRBV6-1 to TRBJ2-4, with D perhaps given as TRBD1 or TRBD2 (5 bases each). Germline lookup yields CDR1 MNHNS and CDR2 SASEGT. The CDR3 runs to 15 residues. CDR3 coding DNA: TGTGCCGGCAGGGACGAACCACTAGCCAAAAACATTCAGTACTTC. It translates to CAGRDEPLAKNIQYF.

This clonotype was picked up a small number of times. The V gene is TRBV15, the J gene TRBJ2-7; the D gene is possibly TRBD1 (6 bases). Germline V gene lookup returns CDR1 LNHNV and CDR2 YYDKDF (reference sequence). The CDR3 totals 14 residues. Trimming pared 3 bases from V and 4 bases from J, leaving 13 bases between. The CDR3 loop is CATSRYEGVYEQYF. CDR3 sequence (DNA): TGTGCCACCAGCAGGTACGAGGGGGTATACGAGCAGTACTTC. Drawing the rest from reference TRBV15 and TRBJ2-7, the complete variable domain is DAMVIQNPRYQVTQFGKPVTLSCSQTLNHNVMYWYQQKSSQAPKLLFHYYDKDFNNEADTPDNFQSRRPNTSFCFLDIRSPGLGDTAMYLCATSRYEGVYEQYFGPGTRLTVT.

This chain uses TRBV2 with TRBJ1-1, with TRBD1 as a possible D gene (6 bases). CDR1 is SNHLY, CDR2 FYNNEI, per germline. This CDR3 region has 13 residues. The ends were cut back, 9 bases at V and 5 bases at J, with 16 bases in the middle. The CDR3 region has the DNA TGTGCCAGTTCTGCGGGGGCAGGAACTGAAGCTTTCTTT. Encoded protein: CASSAGAGTEAFF.